These 22 T cell receptor beta chains were sequenced from one sample in a study of cytomegalovirus exposure and HLA in healthy donors. Profiled with immunoSEQ multiplex PCR; TCRdb holds only in-frame clones, not every one. The table has about 140,000 clones, about 86% seen once; the top ten hold about 2.8%. What was sequenced was PBMCs. The receptors were sampled from a man aged 18 to 35 in good health and CMV-seronegative.

The CDR3 DNA follows: TGTGCCAGCAGTTTTAGCCGGCTATATGGCTACACCTTC. This gives the protein CASSFSRLYGYTF. This sequence joins TRBV27 and TRBJ1-2; D unclear. Germline V gene sequence: CDR1 MNHEY, CDR2 SMNVEV (reference sequence). V dropped 3 bases and J dropped 5 bases, with 10 bases sitting between them. The CDR3 is 13 residues long.

V and J are TRBV6-4 and TRBJ1-1; tentatively, D is TRBD1 (6 bases). The CDR3 length is 16 residues. The germline V and J ends were trimmed by 6 bases and 5 bases, with 22 bases remaining between them. Per germline, CDR1 MRHNA and CDR2 SNTAGT. This chain's CDR3 is CASSQAELQGRTEAFF. The CDR3 nucleotides read TGTGCCAGCAGCCAAGCCGAGCTACAGGGAAGGACTGAAGCTTTCTTT.

The CDR3 coding sequence is TGTGCCTGGATCGGGACTAGCGGGAGTGGAGTCTACAATGAGCAGTTCTTC. Translated: CAWIGTSGSGVYNEQFF. This rearrangement joins TRBV30 to TRBJ2-1; 14 bases line up with TRBD2. The CDR3 covers 17 residues. V lost 4 bases and J lost 3; bases outside the gene matches: 8. Germline CDR1 and CDR2: GTSNPN and SVGIG (reference sequence).

The chain carries TRBV7-8 and TRBJ2-3, with 7 bases fitting TRBD2. There are 13 residues in the CDR3. CDR1 and CDR2 from the germline V gene are SGHVS and FQNEAQ. V lost 6 bases to trimming and J lost 5 bases; unmatched junction nucleotides: 5. CDR3 coding DNA: TGTGCCAGCAGACCAGGCGGGGGAGATACGCAGTATTTT. It yields the protein CASRPGGGDTQYF.

The chain uses TRBV7-6 and TRBJ2-7; possible D gene TRBD1, 7 bases. The length of the CDR3 is 15 residues. The V end lost 5 bases, the J end lost 3 bases, and 17 bases lay between the germline ends. The V gene's germline CDR1 is SGHVS and CDR2 FNYEAQ. CDR3 nucleotides: TGTGCCAGCAGCCCCGGCGCGGGACAGAGCTACGAGCAGTACTTC. Translated: CASSPGAGQSYEQYF.

The CDR3 bases are TGTGCCAGCACCTTAACAGGGGATGCAGAGACCCAGTACTTC. It codes for CASTLTGDAETQYF. The chain is built from TRBV2 and TRBJ2-5; 7 nucleotides match TRBD1. Germline trimming cut 7 bases from V and 4 bases from J; bases unmatched to any gene: 9. The CDR3 sequence is 14 residues long. CDR1 and CDR2 (germline): SNHLY, FYNNEI.

The CDR3 bases are TGTGCCAGCAGGAGCCGGGACAGGGACGCCTACGAGCAGTACTTC. This codes for CASRSRDRDAYEQYF. V usage is TRBV28 and J usage is TRBJ2-7, with 9 bases matching TRBD1. V shed 6 bases and J 2 bases; nucleotides not matched to a gene: 8. This CDR3 comprises 15 residues. Germline values: CDR1 MDHEN, CDR2 SYDVKM.

The chain employs TRBV2 and TRBJ1-5; no reliable D call. The CDR3 contains 15 residues. Germline CDR1 reads SNHLY; CDR2 reads FYNNEI. The V end lost 4 bases, the J end lost 0 bases, and 10 bases lay between the germline ends. DNA of the CDR3: TGTGCCAGCAGTGGTGCAGGCTATAGCAATCAGCCCCAGCATTTT. Translated, it gives CASSGAGYSNQPQHF.

The chain links TRBV2 to TRBJ1-2; TRBD1 aligns across 7 bases. CDR1 is SNHLY, CDR2 FYNNEI, per germline. CDR3 length: 13 amino acids. V was clipped by 6 bases and J by 5 bases; unmatched bases: 6. CDR3 nucleotides: TGTGCCAGCAGCTCCGACAGGGATTATGGCTACACCTTC. Residues: CASSSDRDYGYTF. Complete variable domain (other parts from reference TRBV2 and TRBJ1-2): EPEVTQTPSHQVTQMGQEVILRCVPISNHLYFYWYRQILGQKVEFLVSFYNNEISEKSEIFDDQFSVERPDGSNFTLKIRSTKLEDSAMYFCASSSDRDYGYTFGSGTRLTVV.

The chain uses TRBV7-2 and TRBJ2-4, with TRBD1 matching 10 bases. This CDR3 has 16 residues. The V and J ends lost 5 bases and 1 base, in that order; junction bases with no gene match: 5. The V gene's germline CDR1 is SGHTA and CDR2 FQGNSA. The CDR3 sequence: CASSSPGQGAKNIQYF. Here the CDR3 DNA reads TGTGCCAGCAGCAGCCCGGGACAGGGGGCCAAAAACATTCAGTACTTC.

The chain uses TRBV4-3 and TRBJ2-7, with a tentative D call TRBD2 (6 bases). This CDR3 has 17 amino acids. Germline V gives CDR1 LGHNA, CDR2 YSLEER. V was shortened by 0 bases and J by 0 bases, with 15 bases between the two germline ends. CDR3 in amino acids: CASSQDRVGRSSYEQYF. The CDR3 region has the DNA TGCGCCAGCAGCCAAGATCGGGTCGGGAGAAGCTCCTACGAGCAGTACTTC.

The chain combines TRBV9 with TRBJ2-5; 7 bases line up with TRBD2. Trimming cost V 4 bases and J 5 bases; bases outside gene matches: 11. This CDR3 is built from 15 residues. Germline V lookup: CDR1 SGDLS, CDR2 YYNGEE. Written as DNA, the CDR3 is TGTGCCAGCAGCCCCGAGGGACGGGGGGAGGAGACCCAGTACTTC. It translates to CASSPEGRGEETQYF.

This chain links TRBV9 with TRBJ1-5, with 7 bases matching TRBD1. The V segment lost 4 bases and the J segment 4 bases; nucleotides outside the gene matches: 8. The CDR3 runs to 15 residues. Germline assignment: CDR1 SGDLS and CDR2 YYNGEE. This CDR3 is CASSLTGAVNQPQHF. CDR3 sequence (DNA): TGTGCCAGCAGCCTTACAGGGGCGGTAAATCAGCCCCAGCATTTT.

The chain recombines TRBV7-8 with TRBJ1-5; 7 positions match TRBD1. This CDR3 has 14 amino acids. Germline V gene sequence: CDR1 SGHVS, CDR2 FQNEAQ. V trimming: 3 bases; J trimming: 5 bases; junction bases outside the gene matches: 4. In nucleotides, the CDR3 is TGTGCCAGCAGCTTGGGACAGCTCCATCAGCCCCAGCATTTT. This encodes CASSLGQLHQPQHF.

The sample holds one count of this clone. The chain links TRBV27 to TRBJ1-1; 9 bases fit TRBD1. The CDR3 loop spans 14 amino acids. The junction had 1 base not matched to a gene; V was cut back by 4 bases and J by 1 base. The germline CDR1 and CDR2 sequences are MNHEY and SMNVEV (reference sequence). The CDR3 DNA reads TGTGCCAGCAGTTGGGGACAGGGGAACACTGAAGCTTTCTTT. It codes for CASSWGQGNTEAFF.

The genes are TRBV21-1 and TRBJ2-3; TRBD2 is taken as the D call from the table, unchecked against the DNA. TRBV21-1 is annotated as a pseudogene. The CDR3 has 16 amino acids. CDR3: CASRRLEREGEDTQYF. The CDR3 region has the DNA TGTGCCAGCAGGCGCCTGGAGCGGGAGGGGGAAGATACGCAGTATTTT.

The chain combines TRBV19 with TRBJ1-1; D ambiguous. Germline V gives CDR1 LNHDA, CDR2 SQIVND (reference sequence). Trimming pared 3 bases from V and 4 bases from J, leaving 12 bases between. The CDR3 is made up of 14 amino acids. CDR3 protein: CASSMADYGTEAFF. CDR3 coding DNA: TGTGCCAGTAGTATGGCGGACTATGGCACTGAAGCTTTCTTT.

The gene calls are TRBV7-8 and TRBJ2-7; D is undetermined. The CDR3 runs to 13 residues. Germline V gene sequence: CDR1 SGHVS, CDR2 FQNEAQ. The germline V and J ends were trimmed by 2 bases and 3 bases, with 8 bases remaining between them. CDR3 loop: CASSLSAVYEQYF. CDR3 sequence (DNA): TGTGCCAGCAGCTTATCGGCGGTCTACGAGCAGTACTTC.

The chain links TRBV28 to TRBJ2-7; D possibly corresponds to TRBD2 (5 bases). CDR3 length: 14 amino acids. The V and J ends lost 4 bases and 3 bases respectively, with 13 bases between them. Germline assignment: CDR1 MDHEN and CDR2 SYDVKM. This CDR3 is CASSSPGTSYEQYF. The DNA of the CDR3 is TGTGCCAGCAGTTCCCCGGGAACGAGCTACGAGCAGTACTTC.

V usage is TRBV5-1 and J usage is TRBJ2-1; weak D call: TRBD2 (5 bases). Germline V lookup: CDR1 SGHRS, CDR2 YFSETQ. The length of the CDR3 is 15 residues. Trimming pared 0 bases from V and 2 bases from J, leaving 9 bases between. CDR3 protein: CASSLAAAAYNEQFF. CDR3 coding DNA: TGCGCCAGCAGCTTGGCGGCAGCGGCCTACAATGAGCAGTTCTTC.

This clone has a single count. The rearrangement uses TRBV9 and TRBJ2-7; a weak D match, TRBD2 (5 bases). The V gene's germline CDR1 is SGDLS and CDR2 YYNGEE. CDR3 length: 16 residues. Trimming cost V 4 bases and J 0 bases, with 17 bases left between them. The chain's CDR3 is CASSTSQYSGSYEQYF. CDR3 DNA: TGTGCCAGCAGCACATCCCAGTACAGCGGCTCCTACGAGCAGTACTTC.

V is TRBV28 and J is TRBJ1-3; no clear D gene. Germline loops: CDR1 MDHEN, CDR2 SYDVKM. CDR3 length: 15 amino acids. V lost 3 bases, J lost 0 bases, and 9 bases lay in between. CDR3: CASSFDRYSGNTIYF. CDR3 DNA sequence: TGTGCCAGCAGTTTTGATCGGTACTCTGGAAACACCATATATTTT. The full variable domain, in which reference TRBV28 and TRBJ1-3 provide the parts outside the CDR3, is DVKVTQSSRYLVKRTGEKVFLECVQDMDHENMFWYRQDPGLGLRLIYFSYDVKMKEKGDIPEGYSVSREKKERFSLILESASTNQTSMYLCASSFDRYSGNTIYFGEGSWLTVV.